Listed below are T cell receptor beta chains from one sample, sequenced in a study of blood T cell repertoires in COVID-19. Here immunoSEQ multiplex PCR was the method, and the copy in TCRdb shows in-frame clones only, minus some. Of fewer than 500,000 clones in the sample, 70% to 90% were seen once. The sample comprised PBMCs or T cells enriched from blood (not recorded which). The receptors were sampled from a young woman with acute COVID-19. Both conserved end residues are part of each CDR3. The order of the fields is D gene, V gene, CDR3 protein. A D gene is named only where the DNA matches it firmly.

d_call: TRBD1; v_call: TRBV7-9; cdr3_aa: CASLGQGNTGELFF
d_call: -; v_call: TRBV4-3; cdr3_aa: CASSQDTPPGSYNSPLHF
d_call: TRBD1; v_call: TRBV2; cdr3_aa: CASSSRGQDTEAFF
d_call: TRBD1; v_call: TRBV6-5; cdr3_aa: CASSKRTGDNSPLHF
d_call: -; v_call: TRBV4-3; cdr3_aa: CASSQYGLNEKLFF
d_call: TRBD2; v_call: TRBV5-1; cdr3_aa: CASSFRASGPSTDTQYF
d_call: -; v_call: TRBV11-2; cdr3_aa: CASSFSEYQPQHF
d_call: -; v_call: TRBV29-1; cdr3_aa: CSVEDFDRQRNTIYF
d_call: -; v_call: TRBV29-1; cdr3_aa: CSVEESTNEKLFF
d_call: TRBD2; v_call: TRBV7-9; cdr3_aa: CASSYRLAGGLNEQFF
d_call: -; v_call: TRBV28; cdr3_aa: CASSPLANPTGELFF
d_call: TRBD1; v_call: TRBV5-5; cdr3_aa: CASREGQGNTEAFF
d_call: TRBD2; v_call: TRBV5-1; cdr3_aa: CASSRTSDGELFF
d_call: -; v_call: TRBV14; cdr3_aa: CASSQRGGTYEQYF
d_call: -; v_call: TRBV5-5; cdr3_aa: CASSLAPNSREETQYF
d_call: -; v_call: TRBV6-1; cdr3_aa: CASSEFAGWSNQPQHF
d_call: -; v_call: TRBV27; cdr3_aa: CASSFGRGQFF
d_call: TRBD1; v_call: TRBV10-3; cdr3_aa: CAISEGDSYGYTF
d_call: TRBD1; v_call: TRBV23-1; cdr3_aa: CASSQPWWDRGTYEQYF
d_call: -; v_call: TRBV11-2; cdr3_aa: CASSPSLGLYGYTF
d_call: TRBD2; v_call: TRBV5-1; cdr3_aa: CASSTLASYNEQFF
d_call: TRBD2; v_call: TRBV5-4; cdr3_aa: CALRSGGQETQYF
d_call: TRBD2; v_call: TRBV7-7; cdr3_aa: CASSVGGSGGQETQYF
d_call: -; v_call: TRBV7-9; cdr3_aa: CASSLERLWVNEQFF
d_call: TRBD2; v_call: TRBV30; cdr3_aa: CAWTKRGSYNEQFF
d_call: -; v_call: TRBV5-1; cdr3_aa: CASSPSAYNEQFF
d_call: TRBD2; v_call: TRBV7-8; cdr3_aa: CASSSSGTSGSYEQYF
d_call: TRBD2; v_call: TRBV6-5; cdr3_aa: CASSPSGSPPYEQYF
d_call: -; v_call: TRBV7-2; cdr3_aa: CASSKEALAKNIQYF
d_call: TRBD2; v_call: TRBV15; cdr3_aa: CATSSYSGEPTDTQYF
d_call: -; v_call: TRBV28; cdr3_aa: CASRRTETQYF
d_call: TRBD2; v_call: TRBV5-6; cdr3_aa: CASSPGTSGNYEQYF
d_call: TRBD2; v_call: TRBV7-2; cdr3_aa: CASSLTSGYEQYF
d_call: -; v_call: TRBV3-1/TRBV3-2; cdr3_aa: CASSHLGAQETQYF
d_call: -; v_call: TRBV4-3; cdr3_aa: CASSPGVGNQPQHF
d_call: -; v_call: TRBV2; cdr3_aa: CASSEVVVNTEAFF
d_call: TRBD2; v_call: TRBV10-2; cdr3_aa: CASSGTRADTQYF
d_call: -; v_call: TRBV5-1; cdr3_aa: CASSLESAAVGTEAFF
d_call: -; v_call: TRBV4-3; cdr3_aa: CASSQDIGGRLHNSPLHF
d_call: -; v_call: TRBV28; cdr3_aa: CATQRGAGGILETQYF
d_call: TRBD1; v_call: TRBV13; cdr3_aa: CASSLRDRTGEEKLFF
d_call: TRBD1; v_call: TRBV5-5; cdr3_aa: CASSWDRGYSGNTIYF
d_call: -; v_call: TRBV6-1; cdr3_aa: CASSEGGYNSPLHF
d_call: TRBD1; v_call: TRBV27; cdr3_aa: CASSSGQGLALHF
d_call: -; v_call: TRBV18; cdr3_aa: CASSRDSREGEQFF
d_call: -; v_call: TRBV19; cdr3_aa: CASSIVAALNTEAFF
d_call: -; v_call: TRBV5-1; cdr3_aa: CASSRGYGELPEAFF
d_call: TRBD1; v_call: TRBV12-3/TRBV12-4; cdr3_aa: CASSSTGTGYF
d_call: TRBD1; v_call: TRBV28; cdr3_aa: CASSTYRGLNTEAFF
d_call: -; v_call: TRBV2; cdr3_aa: CASSAREYTEAFF
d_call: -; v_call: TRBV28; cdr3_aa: CASSTGTLNTDTQYF
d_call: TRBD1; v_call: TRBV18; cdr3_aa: CASSSGQAENQPQHF
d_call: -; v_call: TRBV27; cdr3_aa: CASSLLDPRRSSYNEQFF